The entry that follows covers one T cell receptor (beta chain) sequence. Antigen specificity is unknown. This sample was taken from a study of early T cells in non-severe SARS-CoV-2 infection. Study outcomes and limitations: Matching against VDJdb likely underestimated virus-specific expansions, favoring anti-spike CD8.

CDR1 SGHAT and CDR2 FQNNGV come from the germline V gene. Trimming left V 6 bases short and J 3 bases short, with 13 bases between. The CDR3 runs to 14 residues. TCRdb recomputed calls from the 5' RACE reads with MiXCR, one row per CDR3 protein. Of about 58,000 distinct CDR3 sequences in the sample, about 12% were seen once. The TCR originated in an adult who was a healthcare worker with PCR-confirmed SARS-CoV-2 infection or an uninfected control (not recorded which). The donor label of this sample is uncertain. Sequencing was performed on whole blood, taken at baseline. This chain uses TRBV11-2 with TRBJ2-3; D is perhaps TRBD1 or TRBD2 (6 bases each). Here the CDR3 DNA reads TGTGCCAGCAGTGGGGGGCATGGGACAGATACGCAGTATTTT. Amino acid sequence: CASSGGHGTDTQYF.